The sequence of this TCR beta chain was determined in a study of blood T cell repertoires in COVID-19. Study details: Acute and convalescent COVID-19 samples came from the United States, Italy and Spain. T cells, B-cell-depleted T cells, or PBMCs provided the cDNA or gDNA that served as material.

Trimming took 3 bases from V and 2 from J; bases not matched to a gene: 6. The CDR3 totals 15 residues. Germline lookup yields CDR1 SGDLS and CDR2 YYNGEE. In the original workflow: Estimation of nucleated cell counts relied on the amplification of reference gene primers. Using immunoSEQ multiplex PCR, the repertoire was profiled, and TCRdb retains in-frame clones only, with some absent. D and trimming come from the DNA, and the V and J calls and clone size come from that table. Found here are about 260,000 clones, about 88% of them singletons; the top ten hold about 2.1%. Specimen: peripheral blood. The J gene is TRBJ1-2, the V gene TRBV9, with 8 bases matching TRBD1. The TCR was taken from a man in his thirties or forties with active or convalescent COVID-19. The chain's CDR3 is CASSAAGGANYGYTF. The CDR3 DNA reads TGTGCCAGCAGCGCCGCAGGGGGCGCAAACTATGGCTACACCTTC.